This T cell receptor beta chain was sequenced in a study of T cell responses to AZD1222 COVID-19 vaccine. Germline lookup yields CDR1 SNHLY and CDR2 FYNNEI. V lost 5 bases to trimming and J lost 6 bases; unmatched junction nucleotides: 2. The CDR3 sequence is 14 residues long. Only in-frame clones appear in the TCRdb table, and some are missing; sequencing was by immunoSEQ multiplex PCR. This sample carries over 110,000 clones, almost 95% of them seen once, and the ten largest clones take 9.3%. Comment on this clone: Its antigen is as yet unknown.

Overall study findings and caveats: Donors, mostly white British, included more females; clonal diversity was possibly underestimated.

V is TRBV2 and J is TRBJ1-6; 9 bases are shared with TRBD1. The source is an adult who received the AZD1222 COVID-19 vaccine. This sample comprised peripheral blood, obtained 28 days after the second AZD1222 dose. In DNA form, the CDR3 reads TGTGCCAGCAGTCGGGACAGGGTTAATTCACCCCTCCACTTT. Protein product: CASSRDRVNSPLHF.